These 7 T cell receptor beta chains were all obtained from the same sample, sequenced in a study of OX40 agonist ivuxolimab in advanced cancers. Assay: immunoSEQ multiplex PCR; the TCRdb copy retains only in-frame clones and omits some. Counted here are 36,000 or so clones, 80% to 85% occurring once; the ten biggest clones make up about 24%. The sequencing used CD4+ or CD8+ T cells sorted from blood, collected in a trial of the OX40 agonist ivuxolimab. The receptors were gathered from an adult with an advanced solid tumor such as melanoma, head and neck, liver or kidney cancer.

Details on this clone: The same CDR3 also results from other DNA sequences found in this sample. The CDR3 loop is CAWSVGLAGYEQYF. The CDR3 DNA reads as TGTGCCTGGAGTGTAGGCCTAGCGGGTTACGAGCAGTACTTC. The chain carries TRBV30 and TRBJ2-7, with 8 positions matching TRBD2. Germline CDR1 GTSNPN, CDR2 SVGIG (reference sequence). The CDR3 contains 14 residues. J lost 4 bases, V lost 0 bases, and 5 bases had no gene match.

The chain recombines TRBV18 with TRBJ2-3, with 8 bases matching TRBD1. The V and J ends lost 0 bases and 8 bases, in that order; junction bases with no gene match: 10. CDR1 KGHSH and CDR2 LQKENI come from the germline V gene. This CDR3 spans 16 amino acids. Written as DNA, the CDR3 is TGTGCCAGCTCACCACCTCGGGACAGGCAAAGATCTACGCAGTATTTT. Its protein is CASSPPRDRQRSTQYF.

This clone was recorded once. This chain links TRBV18 with TRBJ2-3; D perhaps matches TRBD1 (6 bases). Trimming cost V 6 bases and J 2 bases, with 21 bases left between them. This CDR3 has 17 amino acids. The germline gives CDR1 KGHSH, CDR2 LQKENI. This CDR3 is CASSPTPSRGFTDTQYF. The CDR3 nucleotides read TGTGCCAGCTCGCCAACCCCGAGTAGGGGGTTCACAGATACGCAGTATTTT.

The chain has TRBV28 and TRBJ2-7; TRBD1 aligns across 8 bases. The J segment lost 6 bases and the V segment lost 8 bases, leaving 6 bases of the junction unmatched. Germline lookup yields CDR1 MDHEN and CDR2 SYDVKM. The CDR3 has 12 amino acids. CDR3 DNA sequence: TGTGCCAGCTGGACAGGGCCAGGCGAGCAGTACTTC. This gives the protein CASWTGPGEQYF.

The chain employs TRBV28 and TRBJ1-2; D not resolved. V lost 4 bases to trimming and J lost 8 bases, with 14 bases between them. CDR3 length equals 13 residues. Looked up from germline, CDR1 is MDHEN and CDR2 is SYDVKM. DNA of the CDR3: TGTGCCAGCAGTTCGACCTTAAAACGGGGCTACACCTTC. Translating it yields CASSSTLKRGYTF.

This sequence joins TRBV18 and TRBJ2-1, with 8 bases aligning to TRBD2. The V segment lost 3 bases and the J segment 5 bases; nucleotides outside the gene matches: 9. Looked up from germline, CDR1 is KGHSH and CDR2 is LQKENI. The CDR3 totals 16 residues. CDR3 in amino acids: CASSPGRGLDHNEQFF. The CDR3 region has the DNA TGTGCCAGCTCACCGGGTCGGGGACTAGACCACAATGAGCAGTTCTTC.

This clone was seen a handful of times. The genes are TRBV9 and TRBJ2-7; weak D call: TRBD1 (6 bases). The V end was cut by 0 bases, the J end by 7 bases, with 17 bases between. The CDR3 sequence is 15 residues long. Germline CDR1 and CDR2: SGDLS and YYNGEE. CDR3 DNA: TGTGCCAGCAGCGTAGCAAACAGGGCTCAGGGAGAGCAGTACTTC. This gives the protein CASSVANRAQGEQYF.